This T cell receptor beta chain was identified in a study of CD8 T cells in ankylosing spondylitis (dated by TCRdb to the late 2010s). The study in broad terms: The study set out to find disease-linked TCR variants by profiling T cell receptor beta repertoires in ankylosing spondylitis patients and healthy donors. The full study cohort comprised roughly 24 ankylosing spondylitis patients and 85 to 120 healthy donors. Peripheral blood was sampled, and synovial fluid was also collected from ankylosing spondylitis patients.

This clonotype was detected many times. There is no known antigen for this receptor. Base qualities were left out, and no much larger clone turns up one base away. Overall study outcomes, separate from this receptor: Some TCR beta motif variants had previously been reported in synovial fluid and blood of reactive arthritis patients, which suggested common disease-initiation mechanisms. Blood from ankylosing spondylitis patients appeared to be characterized by a TCR beta motif composed of under ten highly homologous amino acid variants. According to the report, matched synovial fluid samples from ankylosing spondylitis patients were significantly enriched for the disease-linked clones. The disease-linked clones showed a CD8+ phenotype and occurred at relatively low frequencies in peripheral blood.

The CDR3 contains 16 residues, cysteine and phenylalanine counted. Only the CDR3 part of the read is kept: 48 bases, read in frame from the first base. The V end gives up 2 bases and the J end 10 bases, leaving 11 bases in the junction not matched to a gene. The germline V gene yields SGHRS for CDR1 and YFSETQ for CDR2. For sequencing, an Illumina HiSeq 2500 was employed. Quantitative 5'-RACE with molecular barcodes was the method used to prepare the TCR beta libraries. The authors' analysis ran thus. To identify disease-linked TCR variants, a new computational method was used, one built on a probabilistic model of VDJ rearrangement. The public reads were run again by TCRdb, first through fastp at Q25 and then through MiXCR, and only productive beta chains were kept. Identical CDR3 protein sequences are pooled into one entry, listed with their most common genes and DNA. TCRdb's processing, not the study's, gives the V and J calls here. For this sample the table gives about 130,000 distinct CDR3 sequences, of which roughly an eighth were detected only once. The ten largest clones represent just under 3% of the sample.

Here the chain combines TRBV5-1 and TRBJ2-1, and 11 junctional nucleotides match TRBD1. What was sequenced was blood, either unsorted or a sorted T cell fraction (not recorded which). The clonotype comes from a female donor with ankylosing spondylitis or in good health (not recorded which). The DNA reads TGCGCCAGCAGCTTTAGTGAAGGACAGGGGGCAGGAGAGCAGTTCTTC. Translated, this gives CASSFSEGQGAGEQFF.